This T cell receptor beta chain was captured by sequencing in a study of blood T cell repertoires in COVID-19. As processed by the authors: Reference gene primer amplification in the assay estimated nucleated cell counts. This table comes from immunoSEQ multiplex PCR, and its TCRdb copy is limited to in-frame clones, with some not included. V, J and clone size reflect that table, while D and trimming were determined from the DNA. Seen here are 55,000 to 75,000 clones, about 77% observed once, and the top ten hold about 20%. The sequenced sample consisted of peripheral blood. The TCR originated in a man older than 75 with active or convalescent COVID-19.

The chain's CDR3 is CASSLAPGAGTQYF. The CDR3, as DNA: TGCGCCAGCAGCTTGGCCCCAGGAGCGGGTACGCAGTATTTT. The gene calls are TRBV5-1 and TRBJ2-3; the D gene is possibly TRBD2 (6 bases). This CDR3 comprises 14 residues. The V gene lost 0 bases and the J gene lost 8 bases, with 13 bases spanning the gap. Looked up from germline, CDR1 is SGHRS and CDR2 is YFSETQ. Variable domain in full (rest from reference TRBV5-1 and TRBJ2-3): KAGVTQTPRYLIKTRGQQVTLSCSPISGHRSVSWYQQTPGQGLQFLFEYFSETQRNKGNFPGRFSGRQFSNSRSEMNVSTLELGDSALYLCASSLAPGAGTQYFGPGTRLTVL.